This T cell receptor (beta chain) comes out of a study of identical twins. Each CDR3 protein gets one entry after TCRdb re-called the 5' RACE reads with MiXCR. The sample lists about 470,000 distinct CDR3 sequences, about 24% occurring once. The data were also submitted as part of a second study, on T cells expressing NK-cell markers.

The receptor was isolated from a woman younger than 30 in good health. The specimen sequenced was CD4+ T cells sorted from blood.

CDR3 protein: CSAIRGGSSYNEQFF. The CDR3 DNA reads TGCAGTGCTATCAGAGGCGGGAGCTCCTACAATGAGCAGTTCTTC. J is TRBJ2-1 and V is TRBV20-1; the match to TRBD2 covers 7 bases. V lost 4 bases to trimming and J lost 0 bases; unmatched junction nucleotides: 6. From germline, CDR1 is DFQATT and CDR2 SNEGSKA (reference sequence). There are 15 residues in the CDR3.